The entry below gives a single T cell receptor (beta chain) sequence along with its context. Which antigen it targets is not known. No base quality values were provided; no much bigger clone lies one nucleotide off. Other nucleotide sequences from this sample produce the same CDR3. In total, roughly 670 healthy bone marrow donors made up the cohort. All cohort members were sampled while nominally healthy, although unrecorded immune exposures were likely present. The donor was CMV seronegative and belonged to the group of several hundred seronegative cohort members. Each donor provided a peripheral blood sample, and peripheral blood mononuclear cells were used for TCR beta sequencing. Genomic DNA was extracted from the blood cell samples with the Qiagen DNeasy Blood Extraction Kit. The data were taken from a study of cytomegalovirus exposure and HLA in healthy donors (dated by TCRdb to about 2017). Describing the broader study: In an earlier analysis of 587 of the donors, 250 to 300 Gb of sequence data and 100 million or so unique TCR beta sequences from about 179 million T cells were reported. The T cell repertoires of around 670 subjects were profiled by immunosequencing and related to cytomegalovirus serostatus. Both class I and class II loci were covered by HLA typing, at four-digit resolution. Typing coverage varied by locus: roughly 620-630 donors for A, B, C, DRB1 and DQB1; 522 for DQA1; nearly 610 for DPA1; approximately 490 for DPB1. Donor age, sex, ethnicity and CMV serostatus were collected together with the repertoire data. Several DR-DQ haplotypes were treated as single units for association and clustering because of strong linkage in the cohort. All discovery cohort repertoires had been generated on a single sequencing platform. In addition to the first cohort of 666 subjects, a separate validation cohort of over 90 different subjects was used. An early release that covered fewer than 750 HLA-typed donors contained about 290 gigabases of sequencing data and tens of millions of unique TCR sequences. In the later analysis, no new phenotypic data were used to find candidate immune exposures; instead, reliance was placed on TCR beta sequences and their occurrence across donors. In a later genetic analysis, genome-wide SNP genotypes for about 65% of the 666 donors were used, and that subset was treated as a discovery cohort. Across 398 genotyped donors of the cohort, an average of roughly 230,000 unique TCR beta nucleotide sequences per donor were sequenced, and 15% to 20% of those sequences were non-productive. A later analysis re-examined previously published TCR beta repertoires from just over 650 donors and added high-resolution HLA genotyping to investigate patterns of TCR occurrence. The study aimed to test whether cataloging public T cell receptors could reveal signatures of past pathogen exposure. To predict cytomegalovirus infection status, the study brought together high-throughput TCR immunosequencing, statistical association of individual TCRs with disease status, and machine learning. An earlier analysis of more than 450 of the donors used high-throughput TCR beta sequencing to judge whether each TCR beta V gene segment behaved as functional or pseudogenic. The genetic ancestry cluster associated with self-reported Caucasian donors included 81% of the roughly 390 genotyped donors.

Library preparation used the immunoSEQ multiplex PCR assay. A mixture of 60 forward primers for TCR Vbeta segments and 13 reverse primers for TCR Jbeta segments was used in the multiplex PCR. The CDR3 region of rearranged TCR beta genes was amplified from genomic DNA with a multiplex PCR assay. On the Illumina HiSeq System, the amplified TCR beta libraries were sequenced as 87-base-pair reads. Regarding the original processing steps: Across the 700 or so repertoires, a later analysis counted around 80 million unique TCR beta chains, roughly 11 million of which were shared by at least two donors. Raw reads were error-corrected and collapsed into unique sequences by a nearest-neighbor algorithm in which closely related sequences were merged to remove PCR and sequencing errors. To assign V, D and J gene segments, CDR3 sequences were aligned to IMGT reference sequences. For a sequence to be retained, a match of at least six nucleotides to both a V gene segment and a J gene segment was required. Rearrangements were classified as productive when the CDR3 lacked stop codons and remained in frame with V and J, and all other rearrangements were classified as non-productive. CDR3 was defined according to IMGT convention as the region running from the second conserved V-encoded cysteine to the conserved J-encoded phenylalanine. The earlier analysis of some 580 of the donors excluded any sequence lacking an unambiguous match to a single V gene segment. In an earlier analysis of 450 to 750 of the donors, a V segment was called functional when productive rearrangements were above 56.7%, and segregating when the standard deviation between donors exceeded 5%. A statistical classification framework was built for diagnosing cytomegalovirus status from the catalog of TCR beta chain sequences. A later analysis assigned V and J genes by comparing TCR nucleotide sequences with IMGT/GENE-DB human TR gene sequences. A later analysis assigned CDR3 sequences and most-parsimonious VDJ recombination scenarios with the TCRdist pipeline. In a later analysis, each TCR beta chain was defined by its CDR3 amino acid sequence together with its V-gene family, and reads without a unique V-gene family were excluded. In a later analysis, 450 to 600 highly shared, low-generation-probability nucleotide sequences were removed to address suspected cross-contamination and a sequencing artifact. For each public chain, a later analysis derived a clonal expansion index from normalized ranks of inferred template counts within each repertoire. A later analysis computed generation probabilities with a VDJ recombination model fitted to out-of-frame rearrangements, and checked the results against IGoR. In a later analysis, hypergeometric tests were used to score TCR-TCR, TCR-HLA and TCR-CMV co-occurrence, with a repertoire-size bias correction applied to TCR pairs. False discovery rates were estimated in a later analysis by permuting HLA or CMV assignments 20 times. A later analysis grouped co-occurring TCRs with DBSCAN, adding TCRdist sequence similarity when clustering within HLA-allele-positive subsets. For co-occurrence clustering, repertoires with fewer than 30,000 or more than 120,000 public chains were excluded, along with five repertoires with anomalous nucleotide sharing. TCRdb's version of the immuneACCESS table is confined to in-frame rearrangements and falls short of the full clone set. An unresolved V gene accounts for under half of the shortfall where checked; the remainder is of unknown origin. The V and J calls and clone size are taken from that table; D and trimming were inferred from the DNA. This sample comprises about 130,000 clones, around 77% of them detected only once. The leading ten clones occupy around 1.2% of the sample.

Study-level results and caveats: Sequencing depth was assumed to be roughly uniform across donors in the presence/absence analyses, though that assumption may not hold. In an earlier analysis of fewer than 700 of the donors, most TCR beta V segments appeared in productive rearrangements about 90% or about 30% of the time, broadly matching IMGT annotations. A later analysis found that HLA-associated TCR beta chains were more clonally expanded and had lower generation probabilities than equally common non-associated chains. Because some donors lacked HLA typing at each locus, the association tests relied only on the typed subset. V-gene and J-gene trimming of TCR beta chains was associated with a missense DCLRE1C variant in a later genetic analysis, and the association was replicated in an independent cohort. According to a later analysis, TCR association rates differed among HLA loci, with DRB1 alleles showing the most associated TCRs and HLA-C alleles showing the fewest. When HLA alleles, especially DR and DQ, strongly co-occurred, attributing TCR associations to individual alleles was difficult. According to a later analysis, most CMV-associated TCR beta chains appeared to be HLA-restricted, and the HLA associations seemed to be driven largely by CMV exposure. Compared with the roughly 670-donor mean, donors in an Asian-associated ancestry cluster had fewer N-insertions in productive TCRs, according to a later genetic analysis. The classifier was reported to diagnose cytomegalovirus status with high specificity and sensitivity in both the original cohort and the validation cohort. A cluster of highly shared sequence variants was judged likely to represent a technical artifact of the sequencing pipeline. According to a later analysis, parvovirus B19, influenza, CMV and Epstein-Barr virus appeared linked to several top co-occurrence clusters. A later analysis associated about 16,000 TCR beta sequences with specific HLA alleles at a false discovery rate of 0.05. A further reported finding was that TCR beta sequences accurately predicted the HLA-A and HLA-B alleles for most subjects in the first cohort. This cohort had only TCR beta chains sequenced, and the lack of alpha or paired-chain data limited which features could be detected. It was suggested by the authors that the approach could potentially be generalized to other disease states and immunological phenotypes. Correlated functional status among segregating V segments might be attributable to linkage disequilibrium, but an unknown experimental factor could not be ruled out. Because counts were too low, about 15 rarely observed V segments, including chromosome 9 orphons, were left out of the earlier analysis of approximately 500 of the donors. Across donors, most TCR sequences were observed very rarely, whereas some public TCRs were present in many individuals. In vitro tests confirmed that a few of the cytomegalovirus-associated TCR beta chains recognize cytomegalovirus antigens. The study listed approximately 150 TCR beta chains as associated with cytomegalovirus. The 87-base-pair reads could not distinguish some IMGT-functional V segments, including TRBV6-2 and TRBV6-3, so those segments were excluded. Immune exposure information for the cohort was limited to CMV serostatus.

The CDR3 runs 13 residues from the cysteine to the phenylalanine. The kept DNA is CDR3 alone, 39 bases in frame from the first base. CDR1 and CDR2 are read off the germline V gene as SQVTM and ANQGSEA. Relative to germline, V is missing 6 bases and J is missing 0 bases, with 5 bases of the junction outside any gene match. The TCR sequence derives from a man over 45 in good health and CMV-seronegative. Sequencing used PBMCs. The receptor chain draws on TRBV29-1 and TRBJ2-7, with TRBD1 matching 7 junction bases. The CDR3 protein: CSVWTGPSYEQYF. The nucleotide sequence reads as follows: TGCAGCGTGTGGACAGGCCCCTCCTACGAGCAGTACTTC.